This entry describes one T cell receptor (beta chain). These data come from a study of human T cells and chemical hapten exposure. About the research overall: Diphenylcyclopropenone, dosed weekly to the scalp, was given to patients throughout the roughly 25-week study.

The library put unique molecular identifiers onto individual cDNA molecules. MiXCR, applied by TCRdb to the RACE reads, yields one record per CDR3 protein. The sample lists more than 90,000 distinct CDR3 sequences, more than 9.5% occurring once. Time point here: patch test 2, 6 weeks after DPC sensitization. Treatment: therapeutic diphenylcyclopropenone sensitization with weekly scalp DPC. Phlebotomy was performed prior to application of every patch test. Trimming pared 4 bases from V and 8 bases from J, leaving 11 bases between. CDR3 length: 12 residues. From germline, CDR1 is GTSNPN and CDR2 SVGIG (reference sequence).

This clonotype was obtained from a woman aged 40 to 50 with alopecia areata. Some clones in this sample may be carry-over from other donors' samples. This chain links TRBV30 with TRBJ1-4, with a tentative D call TRBD1 (6 bases). This material consisted of whole blood, taken in connection with sensitization to the hapten diphenylcyclopropenone (DPC). CDR3 sequence: CAWTKGDEKLFF. In nucleotides, the CDR3 is TGTGCCTGGACCAAGGGGGACGAAAAACTGTTTTTT.